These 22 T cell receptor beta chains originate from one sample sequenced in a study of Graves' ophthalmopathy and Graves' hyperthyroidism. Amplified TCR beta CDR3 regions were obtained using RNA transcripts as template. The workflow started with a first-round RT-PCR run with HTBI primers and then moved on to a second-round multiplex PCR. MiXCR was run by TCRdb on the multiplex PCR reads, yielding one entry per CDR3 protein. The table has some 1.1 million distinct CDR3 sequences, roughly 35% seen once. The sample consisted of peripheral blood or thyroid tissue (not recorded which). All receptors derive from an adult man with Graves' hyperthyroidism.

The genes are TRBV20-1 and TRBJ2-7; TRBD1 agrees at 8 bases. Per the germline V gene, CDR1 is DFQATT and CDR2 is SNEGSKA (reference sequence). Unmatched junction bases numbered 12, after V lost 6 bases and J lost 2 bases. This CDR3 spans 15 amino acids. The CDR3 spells CSAPEGGTGTYEQYF. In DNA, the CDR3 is TGCAGTGCGCCCGAGGGCGGGACAGGCACCTACGAGCAGTACTTC.

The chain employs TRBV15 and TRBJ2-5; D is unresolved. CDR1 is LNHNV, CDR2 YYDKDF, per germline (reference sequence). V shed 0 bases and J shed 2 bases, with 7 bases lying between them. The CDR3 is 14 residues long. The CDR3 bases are TGTGCCACCAGCAGAGATTCAGTACAAGAGACCCAGTACTTC. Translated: CATSRDSVQETQYF.

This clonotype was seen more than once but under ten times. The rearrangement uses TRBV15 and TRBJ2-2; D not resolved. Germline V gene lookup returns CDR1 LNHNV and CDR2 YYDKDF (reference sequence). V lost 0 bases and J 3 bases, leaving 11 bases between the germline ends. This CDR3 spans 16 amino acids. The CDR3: CATSRDTGIYTGELFF. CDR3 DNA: TGTGCCACCAGCAGAGATACGGGCATCTACACCGGGGAGCTGTTTTTT.

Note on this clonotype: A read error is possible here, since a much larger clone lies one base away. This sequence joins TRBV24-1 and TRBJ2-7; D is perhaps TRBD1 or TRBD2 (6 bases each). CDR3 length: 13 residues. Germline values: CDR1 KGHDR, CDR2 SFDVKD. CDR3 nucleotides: TGTGCCACCAGTGATGGGGGGCTCTACGAGCATTACTTC. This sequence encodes CATSDGGLYEHYF.

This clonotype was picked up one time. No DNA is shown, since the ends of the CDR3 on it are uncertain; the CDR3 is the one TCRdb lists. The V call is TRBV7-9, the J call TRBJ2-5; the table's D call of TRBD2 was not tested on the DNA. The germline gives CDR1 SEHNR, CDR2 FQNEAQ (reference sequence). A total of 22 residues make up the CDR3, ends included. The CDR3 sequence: CASSFYICSARSLAGNQETQYF.

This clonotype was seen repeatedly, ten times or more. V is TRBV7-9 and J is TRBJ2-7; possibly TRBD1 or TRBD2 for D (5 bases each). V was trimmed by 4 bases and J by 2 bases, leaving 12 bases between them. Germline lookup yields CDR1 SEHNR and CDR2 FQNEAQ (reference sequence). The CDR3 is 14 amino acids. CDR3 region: CASSSTRGPYEQYF. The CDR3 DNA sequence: TGTGCCAGCAGCTCCACCCGGGGCCCCTACGAGCAGTACTTC. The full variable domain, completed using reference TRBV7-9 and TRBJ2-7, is DTGVSQNPRHKITKRGQNVTFRCDPISEHNRLYWYRQTLGQGPEFLTYFQNEAQLEKSRLLSDRFSAERPKGSFSTLEIQRTEQGDSAMYLCASSSTRGPYEQYFGPGTRLTVT.

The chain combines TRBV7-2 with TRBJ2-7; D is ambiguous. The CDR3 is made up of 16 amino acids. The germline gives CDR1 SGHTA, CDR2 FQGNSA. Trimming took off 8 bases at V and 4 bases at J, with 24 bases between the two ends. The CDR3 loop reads CASGVASWLLGYEQYF. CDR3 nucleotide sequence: TGTGCCAGCGGCGTGGCCTCTTGGCTATTGGGTTACGAGCAGTACTTC.

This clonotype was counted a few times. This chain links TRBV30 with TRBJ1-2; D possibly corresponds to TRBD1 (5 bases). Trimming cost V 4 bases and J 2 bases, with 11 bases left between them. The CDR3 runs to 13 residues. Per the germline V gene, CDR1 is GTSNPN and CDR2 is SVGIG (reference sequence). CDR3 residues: CAWIAGFNYGYTF. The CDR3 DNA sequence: TGTGCCTGGATTGCAGGGTTCAACTATGGCTACACCTTC.

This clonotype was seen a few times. In nucleotides, the CDR3 is TGTGCCAGCAAAATCACAGGGACCCGTCAGCCCCAGCATTTT. It translates to CASKITGTRQPQHF. This sequence joins TRBV6-2 or TRBV6-3 and TRBJ1-5, with a tentative D call TRBD1 (6 bases). V was shortened by 7 bases and J by 6 bases, with 16 bases between the two germline ends. This CDR3 has 14 amino acids. From germline, CDR1 is MNHEY and CDR2 SVGEGT.

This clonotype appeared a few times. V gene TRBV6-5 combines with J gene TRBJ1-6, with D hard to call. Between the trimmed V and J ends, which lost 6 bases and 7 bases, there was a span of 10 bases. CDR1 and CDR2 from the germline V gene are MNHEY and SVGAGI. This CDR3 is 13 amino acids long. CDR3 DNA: TGTGCCAGCAGGGTGAGGAGCAATTCACCCCTCCACTTT. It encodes CASRVRSNSPLHF.

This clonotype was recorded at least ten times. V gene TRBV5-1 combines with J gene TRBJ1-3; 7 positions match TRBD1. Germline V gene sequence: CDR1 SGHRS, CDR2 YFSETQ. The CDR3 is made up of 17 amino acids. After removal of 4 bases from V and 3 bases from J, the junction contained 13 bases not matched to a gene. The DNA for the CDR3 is TGCGCCAGCAGCCCCACCATGACAGGGTCTCGTGGAAACACCATATATTTT. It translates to CASSPTMTGSRGNTIYF.

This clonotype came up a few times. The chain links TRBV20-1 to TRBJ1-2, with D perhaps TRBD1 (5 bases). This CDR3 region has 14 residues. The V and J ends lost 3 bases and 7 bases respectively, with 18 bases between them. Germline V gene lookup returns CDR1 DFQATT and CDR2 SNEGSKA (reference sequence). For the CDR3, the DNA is TGCAGTGCTAGGGCCGGACAATTTTCCCTTGGCTACACCTTC. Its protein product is CSARAGQFSLGYTF.

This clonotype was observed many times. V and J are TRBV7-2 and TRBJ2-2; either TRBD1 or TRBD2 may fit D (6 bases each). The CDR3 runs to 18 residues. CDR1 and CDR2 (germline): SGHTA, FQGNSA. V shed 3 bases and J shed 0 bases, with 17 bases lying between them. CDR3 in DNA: TGTGCCAGCAGCTTCCAAGCCGCGGGACAAACGAACACCGGGGAGCTGTTTTTT. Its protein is CASSFQAAGQTNTGELFF.

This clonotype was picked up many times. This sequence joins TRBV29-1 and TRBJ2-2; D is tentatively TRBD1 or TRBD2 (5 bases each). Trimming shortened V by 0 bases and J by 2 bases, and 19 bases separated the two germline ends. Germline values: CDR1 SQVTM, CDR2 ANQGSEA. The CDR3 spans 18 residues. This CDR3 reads CSVEEGVTDMKNTGELFF. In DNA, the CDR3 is TGCAGCGTTGAAGAGGGAGTCACGGACATGAAAAACACCGGGGAGCTGTTTTTT.

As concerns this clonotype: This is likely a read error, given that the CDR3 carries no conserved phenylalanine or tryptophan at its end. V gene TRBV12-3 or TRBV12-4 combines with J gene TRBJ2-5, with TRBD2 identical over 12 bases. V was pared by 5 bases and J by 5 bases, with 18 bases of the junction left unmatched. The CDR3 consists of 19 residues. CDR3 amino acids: CASSPAHRLAGVWLETQYL. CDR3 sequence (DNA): TGTGCCAGCAGTCCCGCCCACCGACTAGCGGGAGTGTGGCTGGAGACCCAGTACCTC.

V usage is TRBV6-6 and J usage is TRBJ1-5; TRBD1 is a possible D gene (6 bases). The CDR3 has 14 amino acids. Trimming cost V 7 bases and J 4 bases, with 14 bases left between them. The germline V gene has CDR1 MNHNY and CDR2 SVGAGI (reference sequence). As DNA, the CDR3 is TGTGCCAGCAACTCTGACAGGATAAATCAGCCCCAGCATTTT. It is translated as CASNSDRINQPQHF.

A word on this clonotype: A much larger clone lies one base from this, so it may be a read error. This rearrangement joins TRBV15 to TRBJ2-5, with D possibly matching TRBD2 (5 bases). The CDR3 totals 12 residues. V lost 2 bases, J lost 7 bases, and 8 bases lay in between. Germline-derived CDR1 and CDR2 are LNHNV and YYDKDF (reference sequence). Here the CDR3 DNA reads TGTGCCACCAGCAGAATACGGGGGACCCAGTACTTC. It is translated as CATSRIRGTQYF.

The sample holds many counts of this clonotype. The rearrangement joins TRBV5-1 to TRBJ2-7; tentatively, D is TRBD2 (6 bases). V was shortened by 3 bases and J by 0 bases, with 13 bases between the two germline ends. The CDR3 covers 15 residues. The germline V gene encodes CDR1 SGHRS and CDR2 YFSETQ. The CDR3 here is CASSWRDRSSYEQYF. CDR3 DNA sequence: TGCGCCAGCAGCTGGCGGGACCGGAGCTCCTACGAGCAGTACTTC.

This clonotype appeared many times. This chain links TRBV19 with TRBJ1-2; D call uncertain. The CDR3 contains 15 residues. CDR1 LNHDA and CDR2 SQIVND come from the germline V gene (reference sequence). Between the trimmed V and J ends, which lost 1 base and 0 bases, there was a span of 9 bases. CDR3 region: CASSIVPDTNYGYTF. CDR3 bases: TGTGCCAGTAGTATAGTGCCGGATACTAACTATGGCTACACCTTC.

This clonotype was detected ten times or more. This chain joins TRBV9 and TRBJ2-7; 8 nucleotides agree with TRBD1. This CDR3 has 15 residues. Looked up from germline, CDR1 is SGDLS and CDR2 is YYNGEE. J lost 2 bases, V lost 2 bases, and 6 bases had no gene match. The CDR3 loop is CASSVGQGEAYEQYF. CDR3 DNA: TGTGCCAGCAGCGTCGGACAGGGTGAGGCCTACGAGCAGTACTTC.

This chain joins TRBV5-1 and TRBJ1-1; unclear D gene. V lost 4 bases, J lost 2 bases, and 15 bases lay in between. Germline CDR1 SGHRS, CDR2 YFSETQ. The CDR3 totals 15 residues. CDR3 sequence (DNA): TGCGCCAGCAGCGCCATTGGACGGATAAACACTGAAGCTTTCTTT. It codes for CASSAIGRINTEAFF.

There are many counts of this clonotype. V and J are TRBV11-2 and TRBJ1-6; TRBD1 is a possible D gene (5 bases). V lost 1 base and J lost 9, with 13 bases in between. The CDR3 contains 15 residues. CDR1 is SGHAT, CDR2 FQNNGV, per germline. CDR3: CASSLAQGRGSPLHF. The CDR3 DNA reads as TGTGCCAGCAGCTTAGCTCAGGGCAGAGGTTCACCCCTCCACTTT.